This is a list of T cell receptor beta chains from one sample in a study of cytomegalovirus exposure and HLA in healthy donors. Assay: immunoSEQ multiplex PCR; the TCRdb copy retains only in-frame clones and omits some. This sample has around 300,000 clones, with 65% to 90% found just once. Material: PBMCs. The receptors here all came from a woman younger than 30 in good health and CMV-seronegative. CDR3s leave out the opening cysteine and the closing phenylalanine or tryptophan.

V,J,CDR3
TRBV30,TRBJ2-3,AWGPTGGVTDTQY
TRBV2,TRBJ2-7,ASWRVSHEQY
TRBV5-1,TRBJ1-4,ASSPGSSTNEKLF
TRBV11-3,TRBJ2-1,ASSSFTGLWNEQF
TRBV6-5,TRBJ1-5,ASTTTPLSNQPQH
TRBV27,TRBJ2-7,ASSFGTSLYEQY
TRBV28,TRBJ1-1,ASSLRLGEAF
TRBV7-9,TRBJ2-7,ASSPPGQPSYEQY
TRBV30,TRBJ1-1,AWSPRTGKAF
TRBV9,TRBJ1-1,ASSVASLNTEAF
TRBV5-6,TRBJ1-2,ASTISGGEGYT
TRBV10-3,TRBJ1-1,ATRTAMNTEAF
TRBV4-1,TRBJ1-3,ASSQVGDSGNTIY
TRBV5-1,TRBJ2-1,ASSPWTSGSYNEQF
TRBV5-4,TRBJ2-7,ASSSDRALGGQY
TRBV2,TRBJ1-6,ASSARGQGSPLH
TRBV5-1,TRBJ1-1,ASSLQFSNTEAF
TRBV4-1,TRBJ2-7,ASSQGDREGEQY
TRBV2,TRBJ1-1,ASRDDKDEAF
TRBV6-1,TRBJ1-3,ASSFMGNTIY
TRBV10-2,TRBJ1-2,ATSPGGNGGYT
TRBV9,TRBJ1-1,ASSGDRPEAF
TRBV5-6,TRBJ2-7,ASSPGWTGVYEQY